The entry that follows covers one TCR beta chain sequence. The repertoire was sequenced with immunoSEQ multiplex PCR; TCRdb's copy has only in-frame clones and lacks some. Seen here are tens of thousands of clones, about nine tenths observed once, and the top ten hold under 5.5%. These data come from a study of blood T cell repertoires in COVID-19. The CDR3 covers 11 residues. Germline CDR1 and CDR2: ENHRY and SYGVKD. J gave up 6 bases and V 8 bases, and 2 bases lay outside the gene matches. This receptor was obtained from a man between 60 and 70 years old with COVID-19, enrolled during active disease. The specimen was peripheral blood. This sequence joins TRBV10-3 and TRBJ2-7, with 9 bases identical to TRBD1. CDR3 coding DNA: TGTGCCATCGGGGACAGGGTCGAGCAGTACTTC. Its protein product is CAIGDRVEQYF.